The source of this T cell receptor (beta chain) is a study of blood T cell repertoires in COVID-19 (dated by TCRdb to the early 2020s). Context from the whole study: The collaborator samples originated in the United States, Italy and Spain and spanned the acute and convalescent phases of COVID-19. The material from the prospective study consisted of cDNA or gDNA derived from T cells, B-cell-depleted T cells, or PBMCs. Subjects who had been exposed to COVID-19, were actively infected with it, or had recovered from it provided the deeply sampled blood TCRbeta repertoires that made up the dataset. The repertoires were released in a freely available public database intended as a resource for research on the immune response to SARS-CoV-2. The samples were drawn from two sources: the first 160 participants of the ongoing ImmuneRACE study, and over 950 subjects contributed by 6 global collaborators. Nearly every sample came with metadata listing a de-identified subject ID, COVID-19 status, age in years and sex. Where HLA class I and class II types were available, the types were taken from metadata supplied by the sample provider, not from assay-based typing.

About this clone itself: No antigen is known for it. No clone much larger than this one lies a single base away; base qualities are absent.

Each collaborating institution followed its own protocols to collect whole blood in K2EDTA tubes. Collaborator samples were shipped for TCRbeta analysis as frozen whole blood, isolated PBMCs, or DNA extracted from either sample type. At the junction V is shortened by 0 bases and J by 7 bases; bases outside the gene matches: 20. The CDR3 runs 20 amino acids, cysteine and phenylalanine included. CDR3 DNA only is kept here, 60 bases in frame from base 1. The immunoSEQ Assay, a bias-controlled multiplex PCR, was used to amplify TCRbeta CDR3 regions from genomic DNA. The source study handled its data this way. The number of nucleated cells in each sample was estimated by amplification of reference gene primers within the assay. To quantify the absolute abundance of each unique TCRbeta CDR3 rearrangement, sequence reads were collapsed and filtered. Productive Simpson clonality was computed per sample as the square root of Simpson's diversity index over productive rearrangements. The immuneACCESS repertoire file appears here via TCRdb, limited to in-frame rearrangements. These files lack a portion of the clones; in checked studies, under half of the deficit traces to unresolved V genes, and the cause of the others is not known. V, J and clone size are those of that table, while D and trimming were read from the DNA. In this sample the table shows around 260,000 clones, 87% of which occur a single time. The top ten clonotypes cover over 2% of the sample.

The investigation overall reported the following: How much clinical and demographic metadata was included differed by source and by participant, and the metadata was provided uncurated.

The sample taken for sequencing was peripheral blood. This receptor was identified in a woman aged 45-59 years with acute or convalescent COVID-19. The rearranged chain carries TRBV23-1 and TRBJ2-2; 7 bases in the middle match TRBD1. TRBV23-1 is an ORF, and what it does is uncertain. CDR3 protein: CASSQSGTVFRPPTDGELFF. In nucleotide form, the sequence is TGCGCCAGCAGTCAATCCGGGACAGTCTTTCGTCCCCCTACGGACGGGGAGCTGTTTTTT.